This T cell receptor (beta chain) was found in a study of vaccination and CD4 T cells after COVID-19. About the study: The convalescent group had six males, four females, seven Caucasians, two Asians, one multiracial.

This CDR3 comprises 13 residues. V lost 3 bases and J lost 2, with 6 bases in between. Germline CDR1 MGHDK, CDR2 SYGVNS. Time point defined: late sampling 161 to 241 days after vaccination in a few convalescent patients. Treatment denoted: roughly ten-day PBMC culture with coronavirus spike peptide pools or control peptides (ViraFEST assay). The Oncomine TCR Beta short-read assay was applied to DNA of cultured CD4+ T cells. TCRdb re-derived calls from the PCR reads in MiXCR, one entry per CDR3 protein. The data show around 21,000 distinct CDR3 sequences, about 43% seen once. Notes on this clonotype: Its target is unknown.

This chain uses TRBV25-1 with TRBJ2-3; D unclear. This receptor was obtained from a human donor who had recovered from COVID-19. The sequenced sample was CD4+ T cells from blood, cultured in vitro, obtained about 7 months after SARS-CoV-2 vaccination. The CDR3 loop reads CASSDRVTDTQYF. In nucleotides, the CDR3 is TGTGCCAGCAGTGATCGCGTCACAGATACGCAGTATTTT.